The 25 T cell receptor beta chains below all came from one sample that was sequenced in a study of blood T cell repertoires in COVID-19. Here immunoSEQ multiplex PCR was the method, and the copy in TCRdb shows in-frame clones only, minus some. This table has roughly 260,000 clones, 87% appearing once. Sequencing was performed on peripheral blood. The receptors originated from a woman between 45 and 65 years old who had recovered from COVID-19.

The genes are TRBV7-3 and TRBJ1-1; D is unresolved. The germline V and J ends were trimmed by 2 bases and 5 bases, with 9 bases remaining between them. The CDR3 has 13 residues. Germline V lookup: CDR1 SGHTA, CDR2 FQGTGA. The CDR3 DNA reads TGTGCCAGCAGCTTATCGGGGAGGACTGAAGCTTTCTTT. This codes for CASSLSGRTEAFF.

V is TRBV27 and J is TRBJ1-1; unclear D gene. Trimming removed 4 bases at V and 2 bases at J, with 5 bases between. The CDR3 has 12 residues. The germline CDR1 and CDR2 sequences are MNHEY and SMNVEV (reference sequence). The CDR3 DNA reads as TGTGCCAGCAGTTACGGTAACACTGAAGCTTTCTTT. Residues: CASSYGNTEAFF.

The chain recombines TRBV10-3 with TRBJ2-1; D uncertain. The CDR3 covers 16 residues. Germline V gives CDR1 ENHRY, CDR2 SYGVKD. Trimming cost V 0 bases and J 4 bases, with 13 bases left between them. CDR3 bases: TGTGCCATCAGTGAGTCGATGGCAGGCGAGTACAATGAGCAGTTCTTC. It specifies CAISESMAGEYNEQFF.

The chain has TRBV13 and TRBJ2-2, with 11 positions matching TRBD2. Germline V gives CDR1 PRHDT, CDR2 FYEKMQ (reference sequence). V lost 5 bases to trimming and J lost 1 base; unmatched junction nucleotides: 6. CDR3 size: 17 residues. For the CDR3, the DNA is TGTGCCAGCAGCCCCGTTGGGACTAGCGGGAACACCGGGGAGCTGTTTTTT. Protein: CASSPVGTSGNTGELFF.

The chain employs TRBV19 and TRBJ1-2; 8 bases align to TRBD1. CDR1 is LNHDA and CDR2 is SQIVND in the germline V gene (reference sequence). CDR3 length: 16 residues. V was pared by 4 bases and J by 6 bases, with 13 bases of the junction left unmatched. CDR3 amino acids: CASSTTPDRVGHGYTF. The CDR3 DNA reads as TGTGCCAGTAGTACCACACCGGACAGGGTGGGTCATGGCTACACCTTC.

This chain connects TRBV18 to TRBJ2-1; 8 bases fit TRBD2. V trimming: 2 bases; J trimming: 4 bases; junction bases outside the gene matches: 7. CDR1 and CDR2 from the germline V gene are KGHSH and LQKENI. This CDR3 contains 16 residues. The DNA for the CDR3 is TGTGCCAGCTCACCAGTGCGGGGGGCGAGATACAATGAGCAGTTCTTC. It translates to CASSPVRGARYNEQFF.

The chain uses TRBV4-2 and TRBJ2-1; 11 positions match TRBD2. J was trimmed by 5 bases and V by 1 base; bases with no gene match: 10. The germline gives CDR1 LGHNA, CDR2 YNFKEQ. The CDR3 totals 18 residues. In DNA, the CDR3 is TGTGCCAGCAGCCAAGCTAGCGGGGGGACGCAATCTCACAATGAGCAGTTCTTC. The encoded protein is CASSQASGGTQSHNEQFF.

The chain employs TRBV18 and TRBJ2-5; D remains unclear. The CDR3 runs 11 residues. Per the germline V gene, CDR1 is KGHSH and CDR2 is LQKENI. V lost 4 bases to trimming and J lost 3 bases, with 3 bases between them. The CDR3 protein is CASSLEETQYF. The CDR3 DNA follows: TGTGCCAGCTCACTCGAAGAGACCCAGTACTTC.

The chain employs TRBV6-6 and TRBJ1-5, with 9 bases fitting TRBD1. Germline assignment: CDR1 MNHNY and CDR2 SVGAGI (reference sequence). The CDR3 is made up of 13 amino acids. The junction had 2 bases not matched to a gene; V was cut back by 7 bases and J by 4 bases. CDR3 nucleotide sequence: TGTGCCAGCACCGGACAGGGGAATCAGCCCCAGCATTTT. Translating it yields CASTGQGNQPQHF.

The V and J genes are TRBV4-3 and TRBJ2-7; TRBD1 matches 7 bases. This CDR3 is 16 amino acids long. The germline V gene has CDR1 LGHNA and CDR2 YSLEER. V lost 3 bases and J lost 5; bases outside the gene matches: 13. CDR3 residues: CASSHEYRDRSDEQYF. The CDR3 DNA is TGCGCCAGCAGCCATGAGTACCGGGACAGAAGCGACGAGCAGTACTTC.

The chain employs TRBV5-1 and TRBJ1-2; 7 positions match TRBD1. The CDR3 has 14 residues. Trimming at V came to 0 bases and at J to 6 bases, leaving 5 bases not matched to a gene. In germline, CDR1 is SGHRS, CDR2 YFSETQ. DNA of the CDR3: TGCGCCAGCAGCTTGGGGGGACAGAGCGATGGCTACACCTTC. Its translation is CASSLGGQSDGYTF.

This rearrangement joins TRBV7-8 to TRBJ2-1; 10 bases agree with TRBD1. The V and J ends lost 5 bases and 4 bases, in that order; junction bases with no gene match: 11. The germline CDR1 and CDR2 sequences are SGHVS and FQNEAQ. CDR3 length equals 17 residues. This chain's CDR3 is CASSLGGTGVRYNEQFF. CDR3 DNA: TGTGCCAGCAGCCTGGGCGGGACAGGGGTCCGTTACAATGAGCAGTTCTTC.

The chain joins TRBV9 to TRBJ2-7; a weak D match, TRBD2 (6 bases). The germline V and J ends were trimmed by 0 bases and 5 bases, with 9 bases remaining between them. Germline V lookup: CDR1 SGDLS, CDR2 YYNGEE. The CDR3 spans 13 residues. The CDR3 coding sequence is TGTGCCAGCAGCGTAGGCCAGCGGGACGAGCAGTACTTC. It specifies CASSVGQRDEQYF.

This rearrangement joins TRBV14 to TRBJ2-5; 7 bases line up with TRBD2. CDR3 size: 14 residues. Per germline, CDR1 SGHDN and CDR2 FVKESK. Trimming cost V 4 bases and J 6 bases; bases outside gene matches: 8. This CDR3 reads CASSPLGGAQTQYF. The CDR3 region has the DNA TGTGCCAGCAGCCCCTTGGGAGGGGCGCAGACCCAGTACTTC.

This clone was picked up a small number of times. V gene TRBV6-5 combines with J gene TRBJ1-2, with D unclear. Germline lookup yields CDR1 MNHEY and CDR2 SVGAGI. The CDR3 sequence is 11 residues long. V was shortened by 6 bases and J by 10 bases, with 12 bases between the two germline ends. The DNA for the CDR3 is TGTGCCAGCAGAAGTAAGGACTACTACACCTTC. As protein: CASRSKDYYTF.

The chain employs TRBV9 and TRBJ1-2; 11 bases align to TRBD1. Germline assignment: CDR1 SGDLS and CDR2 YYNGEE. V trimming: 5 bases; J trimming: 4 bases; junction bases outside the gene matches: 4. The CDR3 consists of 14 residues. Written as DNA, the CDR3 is TGTGCCAGCAGGGGGACAGGGGGAATCTATGGCTACACCTTC. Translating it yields CASRGTGGIYGYTF. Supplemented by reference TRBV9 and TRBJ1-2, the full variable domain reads DSGVTQTPKHLITATGQRVTLRCSPRSGDLSVYWYQQSLDQGLQFLIQYYNGEERAKGNILERFSAQQFPDLHSELNLSSLELGDSALYFCASRGTGGIYGYTFGSGTRLTVV.

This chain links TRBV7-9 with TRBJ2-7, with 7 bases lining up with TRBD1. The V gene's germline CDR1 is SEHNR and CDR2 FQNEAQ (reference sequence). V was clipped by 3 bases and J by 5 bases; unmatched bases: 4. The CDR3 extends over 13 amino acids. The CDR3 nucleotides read TGTGCCAGCAGCTTTTCACAGGGGAACGAGCAGTACTTC. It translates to CASSFSQGNEQYF.

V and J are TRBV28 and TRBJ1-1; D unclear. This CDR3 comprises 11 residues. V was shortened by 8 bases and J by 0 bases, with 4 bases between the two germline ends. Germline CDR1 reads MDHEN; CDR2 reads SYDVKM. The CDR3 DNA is TGTGCCAGCGTAATGAACACTGAAGCTTTCTTT. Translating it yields CASVMNTEAFF. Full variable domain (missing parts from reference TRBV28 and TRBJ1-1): DVKVTQSSRYLVKRTGEKVFLECVQDMDHENMFWYRQDPGLGLRLIYFSYDVKMKEKGDIPEGYSVSREKKERFSLILESASTNQTSMYLCASVMNTEAFFGQGTRLTVV.

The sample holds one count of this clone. The CDR3 bases are TGTGCCAGCAGACCCGACAGGGGATGGACTGAAGCTTTCTTT. Translating it yields CASRPDRGWTEAFF. The V gene is TRBV7-9, the J gene TRBJ1-1; 8 nucleotides agree with TRBD1. This CDR3 contains 14 residues. Germline V gene data show CDR1 as SEHNR and CDR2 as FQNEAQ (reference sequence). J lost 5 bases, V lost 6 bases, and 8 bases had no gene match.

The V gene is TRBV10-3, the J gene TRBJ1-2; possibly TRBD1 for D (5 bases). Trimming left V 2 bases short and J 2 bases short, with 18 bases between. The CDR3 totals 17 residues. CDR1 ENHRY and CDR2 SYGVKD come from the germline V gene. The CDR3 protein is CAISEIGEGRSNYGYTF. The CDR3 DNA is TGTGCCATCAGTGAGATTGGGGAGGGACGGTCAAACTATGGCTACACCTTC.

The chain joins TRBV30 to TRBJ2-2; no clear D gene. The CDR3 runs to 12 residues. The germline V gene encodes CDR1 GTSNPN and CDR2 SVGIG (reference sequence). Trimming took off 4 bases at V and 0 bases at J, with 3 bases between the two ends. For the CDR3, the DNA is TGTGCCTGGACAGCGAACACCGGGGAGCTGTTTTTT. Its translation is CAWTANTGELFF.

CDR3 nucleotides: TGTGCCAGCAGCAATAACAGAGGGGGAGCTTACGAGCAGTACTTC. It encodes CASSNNRGGAYEQYF. The chain recombines TRBV7-2 with TRBJ2-7; the D gene is possibly TRBD1 (6 bases). The CDR3 consists of 15 residues. The V gene's germline CDR1 is SGHTA and CDR2 FQGNSA. V was cut by 5 bases and J by 4 bases, with 18 bases left in between.

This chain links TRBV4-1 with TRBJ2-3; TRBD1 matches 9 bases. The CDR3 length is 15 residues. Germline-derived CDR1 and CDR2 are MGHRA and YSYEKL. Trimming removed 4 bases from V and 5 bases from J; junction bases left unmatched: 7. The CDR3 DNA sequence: TGCGCCAGCAGCCTAACAGGGGGCTGGGGAGATACGCAGTATTTT. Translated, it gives CASSLTGGWGDTQYF.

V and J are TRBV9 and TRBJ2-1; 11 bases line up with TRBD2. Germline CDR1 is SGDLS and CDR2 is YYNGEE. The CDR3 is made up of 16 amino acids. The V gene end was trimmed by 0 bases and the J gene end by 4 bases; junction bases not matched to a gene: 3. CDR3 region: CASSVALAGGYNEQFF. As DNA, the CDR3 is TGTGCCAGCAGCGTAGCTTTAGCGGGAGGGTACAATGAGCAGTTCTTC.

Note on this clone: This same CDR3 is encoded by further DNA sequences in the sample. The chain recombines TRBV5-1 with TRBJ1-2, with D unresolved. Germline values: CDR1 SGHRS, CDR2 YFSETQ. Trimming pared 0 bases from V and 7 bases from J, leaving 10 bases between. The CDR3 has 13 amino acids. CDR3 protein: CASSLEGVGGYTF. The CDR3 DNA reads TGCGCCAGCAGCTTGGAGGGAGTCGGTGGCTACACCTTC.